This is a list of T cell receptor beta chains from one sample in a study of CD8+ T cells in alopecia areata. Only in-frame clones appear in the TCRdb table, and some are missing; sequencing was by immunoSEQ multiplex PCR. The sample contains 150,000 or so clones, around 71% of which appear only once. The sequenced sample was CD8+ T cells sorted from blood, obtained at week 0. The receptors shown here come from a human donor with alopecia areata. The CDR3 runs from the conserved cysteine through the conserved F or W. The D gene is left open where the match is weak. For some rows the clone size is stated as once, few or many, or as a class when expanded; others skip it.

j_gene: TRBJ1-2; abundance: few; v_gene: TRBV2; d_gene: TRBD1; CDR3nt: TGTGCCAGCAGTGTGACAGGGCTCAACTATGGCTACACCTTC; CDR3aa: CASSVTGLNYGYTF
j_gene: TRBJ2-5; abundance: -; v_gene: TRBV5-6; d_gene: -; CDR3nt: TGTGCCAGCAGCTACAGTGGCGGAGAGACCCAGTACTTC; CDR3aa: CASSYSGGETQYF
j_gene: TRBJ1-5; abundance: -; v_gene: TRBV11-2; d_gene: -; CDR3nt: TGTGCCAGCAGCTTCGGGACAACTAGCAATCAGCCCCAGCATTTT; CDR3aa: CASSFGTTSNQPQHF
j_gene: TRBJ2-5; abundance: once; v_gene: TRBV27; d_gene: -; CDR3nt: TGTGCCAGCAGTACATCCGGAGGGCTCCAAGGGGAGACCCAGTACTTC; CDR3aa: CASSTSGGLQGETQYF
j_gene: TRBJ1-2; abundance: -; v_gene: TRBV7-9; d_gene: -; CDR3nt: TGTGCCAGCAGCTCGGAAGGTTTGGGTTATGGCTACACCTTC; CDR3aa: CASSSEGLGYGYTF
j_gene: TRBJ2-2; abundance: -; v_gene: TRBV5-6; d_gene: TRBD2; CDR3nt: TGTGCCACCAGACCGGGACTAGCGGAAACCGGGGAGCTGTTTTTT; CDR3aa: CATRPGLAETGELFF
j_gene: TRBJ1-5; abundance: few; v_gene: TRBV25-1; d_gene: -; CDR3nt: TGTGCCAGCAGTCCCCCCGGCGGGGATAGCAATCAGCCCCAGCATTTT; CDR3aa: CASSPPGGDSNQPQHF
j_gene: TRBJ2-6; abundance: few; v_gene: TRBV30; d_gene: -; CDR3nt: TGTGCCGGCCTCTGGAATGGGGCCAACGTCCTGACTTTC; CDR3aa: CAGLWNGANVLTF
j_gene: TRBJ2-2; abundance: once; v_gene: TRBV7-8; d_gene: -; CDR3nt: TGTGCCAGCAGCTTAGCCGGTCAAATAAGGACCGGGGAGCTGTTTTTT; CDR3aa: CASSLAGQIRTGELFF
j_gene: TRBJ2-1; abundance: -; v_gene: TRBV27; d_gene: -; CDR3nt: TGTGCCAGCAGTCTAAGTGGCAATGAGCAGTTCTTC; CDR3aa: CASSLSGNEQFF
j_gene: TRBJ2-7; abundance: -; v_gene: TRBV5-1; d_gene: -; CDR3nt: TGCGCCAGCAGCTTGGGCGGGCCTAGGGAGCAGTACTTC; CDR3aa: CASSLGGPREQYF
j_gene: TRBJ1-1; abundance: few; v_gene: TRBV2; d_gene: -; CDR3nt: TGTGCCAGTCTACCGGGACCCAGGAACACTGAAGCTTTCTTT; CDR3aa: CASLPGPRNTEAFF
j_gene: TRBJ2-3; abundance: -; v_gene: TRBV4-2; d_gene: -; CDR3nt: TGTGCCAGCAGCGGGAGAGGGGCCTCGGGCAGGAGCACAGATACGCAGTATTTT; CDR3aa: CASSGRGASGRSTDTQYF
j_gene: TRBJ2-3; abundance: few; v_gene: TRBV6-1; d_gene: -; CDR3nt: TGTGCCAGCAGTGGGGGGCGGGGTGCAGATACGCAGTATTTT; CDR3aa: CASSGGRGADTQYF
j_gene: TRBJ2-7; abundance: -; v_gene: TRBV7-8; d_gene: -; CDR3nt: TGTGCCAGCAGCTTCGATCCGACAACTGGGGCCTACGAGCAGTACTTC; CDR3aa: CASSFDPTTGAYEQYF
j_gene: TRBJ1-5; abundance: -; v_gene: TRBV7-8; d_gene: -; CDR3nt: TGTGCCAGCAGCTTAGGTTTGGTGAATCAGCCCCAGCATTTT; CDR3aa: CASSLGLVNQPQHF
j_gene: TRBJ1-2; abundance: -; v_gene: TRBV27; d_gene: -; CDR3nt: TGTGCCAGCAGTTATGGGAATGGCTACACCTTC; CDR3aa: CASSYGNGYTF
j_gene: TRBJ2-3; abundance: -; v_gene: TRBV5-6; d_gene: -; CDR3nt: TGTGCCAGCCAAACAGATCCAGATACGCAGTATTTT; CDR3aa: CASQTDPDTQYF
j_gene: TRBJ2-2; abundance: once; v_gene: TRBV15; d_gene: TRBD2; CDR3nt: TGTGCCACCAGCAGAGAGGCATCGGGGCTAGCGGGTTCCGGGGAGCTGTTTTTT; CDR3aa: CATSREASGLAGSGELFF
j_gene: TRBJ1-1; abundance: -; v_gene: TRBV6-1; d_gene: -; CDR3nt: TGTGCCAGCAGTGAAGAGGCTTTCTTT; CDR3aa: CASSEEAFF
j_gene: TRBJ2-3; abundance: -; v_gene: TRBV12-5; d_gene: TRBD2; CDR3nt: TGTGCTAGTGGTGGGGCCGGCAGGGTAGCGGGGGGAACTAGCACAGATACGCAGTATTTT; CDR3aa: CASGGAGRVAGGTSTDTQYF
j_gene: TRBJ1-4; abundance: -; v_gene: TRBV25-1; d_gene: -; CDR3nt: TGTGCCAGCAGTGAATATGCTAGTGAAAAACTGTTTTTT; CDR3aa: CASSEYASEKLFF
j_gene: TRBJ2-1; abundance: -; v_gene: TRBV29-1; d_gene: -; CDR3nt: TGCAGCGTTGAAGACAATGAGCAGTTCTTC; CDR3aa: CSVEDNEQFF
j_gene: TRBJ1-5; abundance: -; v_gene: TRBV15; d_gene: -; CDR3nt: TGTGCCACCACGCCTGTTGGGCTCAATCAGCCCCAGCATTTT; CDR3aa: CATTPVGLNQPQHF
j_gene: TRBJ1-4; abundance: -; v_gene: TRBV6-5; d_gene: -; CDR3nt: TGTGCCAGCAGTTCATCAGGAACAACTAATGAAAAACTGTTTTTT; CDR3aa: CASSSSGTTNEKLFF
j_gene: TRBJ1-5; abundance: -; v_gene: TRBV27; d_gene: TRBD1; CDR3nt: TGTGCCAGCAGTTTATCGGGCCAGGGGGCATCGCCCCAGCATTTT; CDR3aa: CASSLSGQGASPQHF
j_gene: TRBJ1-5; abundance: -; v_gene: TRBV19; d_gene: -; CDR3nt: TGTGCCAGTAGTATAGTACGGAATCAGCCCCAGCATTTT; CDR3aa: CASSIVRNQPQHF
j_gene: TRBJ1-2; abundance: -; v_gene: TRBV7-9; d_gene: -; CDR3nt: TGTGCCAGCAGCTTAGGTTCGGACGGCTACACCTTC; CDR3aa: CASSLGSDGYTF
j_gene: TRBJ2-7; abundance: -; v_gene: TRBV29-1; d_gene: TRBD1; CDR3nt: TGCAGCGTTGAAGCAGCACAGGGGGCAGGCGAGCAGTACTTC; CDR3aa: CSVEAAQGAGEQYF
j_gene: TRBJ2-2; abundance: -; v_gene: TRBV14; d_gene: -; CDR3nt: TGTGCCAGCAGCCAAGTGGGGCCCGGGGAGCTGTTTTTT; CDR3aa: CASSQVGPGELFF
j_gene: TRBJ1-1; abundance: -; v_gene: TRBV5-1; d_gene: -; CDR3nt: TGCGCCAGCAGCCGGAGGGGACTGAACACTGAAGCTTTCTTT; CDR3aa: CASSRRGLNTEAFF
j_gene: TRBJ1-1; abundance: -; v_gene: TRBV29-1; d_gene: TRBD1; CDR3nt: TGCAGCGTTGAGTGGGACAGGGGCGGCGTGAACACTGAAGCTTTCTTT; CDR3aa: CSVEWDRGGVNTEAFF
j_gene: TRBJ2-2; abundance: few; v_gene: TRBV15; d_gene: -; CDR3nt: TGTGCCACAACTGACAGCGCGAACACCGGGGAGCTGTTTTTT; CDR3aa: CATTDSANTGELFF
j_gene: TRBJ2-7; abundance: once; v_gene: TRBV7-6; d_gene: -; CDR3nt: TGTGCCAGCAGCCAACGCTCAGGGAAGTCCTACGAGCAGTACTTC; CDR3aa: CASSQRSGKSYEQYF
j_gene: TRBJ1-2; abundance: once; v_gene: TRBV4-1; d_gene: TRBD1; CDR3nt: TGCGCCAGCAGCCAAGAAGCGACAGGGGTGTATGGCTACACCTTC; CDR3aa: CASSQEATGVYGYTF
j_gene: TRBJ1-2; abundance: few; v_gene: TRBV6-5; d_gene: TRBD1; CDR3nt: TGTGCCAGCAGTTCCTCCGTTGGACAGGGACATGGCTACACCTTC; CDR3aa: CASSSSVGQGHGYTF
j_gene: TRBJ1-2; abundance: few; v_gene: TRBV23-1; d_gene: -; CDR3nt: TGCGCCAGCAGTCAGGGGGAAAACTATGGCTACACCTTC; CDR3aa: CASSQGENYGYTF
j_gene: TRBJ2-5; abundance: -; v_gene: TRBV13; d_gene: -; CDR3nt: TGTGCCAGCAGCCAGCTTGGGGGCGGGGGACACCAAGAGACCCAGTACTTC; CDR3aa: CASSQLGGGGHQETQYF
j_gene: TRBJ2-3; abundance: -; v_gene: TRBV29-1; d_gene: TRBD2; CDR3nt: TGCAGCACCGACGGTGGTCTAGCGGGGGGGCGCGACACAGATACGCAGTATTTT; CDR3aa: CSTDGGLAGGRDTDTQYF
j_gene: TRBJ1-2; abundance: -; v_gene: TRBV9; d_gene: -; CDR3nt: TGTGCCAGCAGCGTAGATCAGACCTATGGCTACACCTTC; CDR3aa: CASSVDQTYGYTF
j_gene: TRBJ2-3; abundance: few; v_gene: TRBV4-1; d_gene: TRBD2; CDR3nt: TGCGCCAGCAGCCAAGTGGTAGCGGGGGGCGCAGATACGCAGTATTTT; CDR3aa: CASSQVVAGGADTQYF
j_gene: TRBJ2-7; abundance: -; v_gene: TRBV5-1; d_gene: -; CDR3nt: TGCGCCAGCAGCCCATGGGTGGACTACGAGCAGTACTTC; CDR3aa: CASSPWVDYEQYF
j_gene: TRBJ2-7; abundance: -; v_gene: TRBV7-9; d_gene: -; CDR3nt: TGTGCCAGCACCTTCCGAGGCTACGAGCAGTACTTC; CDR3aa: CASTFRGYEQYF
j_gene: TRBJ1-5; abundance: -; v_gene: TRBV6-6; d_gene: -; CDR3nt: TGTGCCAGCAGCCCCGGTGGATCGGGCAATCAGCCCCAGCATTTT; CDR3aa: CASSPGGSGNQPQHF
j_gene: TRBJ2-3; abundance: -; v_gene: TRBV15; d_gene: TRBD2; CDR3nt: TGTGCCACCAGCCCACGTGAGAGGACTAGCGGGGGTTTATCTAACACAGATACGCAGTATTTT; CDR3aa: CATSPRERTSGGLSNTDTQYF
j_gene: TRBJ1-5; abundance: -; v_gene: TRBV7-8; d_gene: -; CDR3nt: TGTGCCAGCAGCACCCTCGGGCCTAATCAGCCCCAGCATTTT; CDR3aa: CASSTLGPNQPQHF
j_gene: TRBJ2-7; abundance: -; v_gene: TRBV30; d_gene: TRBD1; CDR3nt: TGTGCCTGGAGTGGGGGACAGGGGGCATTGGAGCAGTACTTC; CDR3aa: CAWSGGQGALEQYF
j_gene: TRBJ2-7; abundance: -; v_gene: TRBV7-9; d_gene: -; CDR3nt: TGTGCCAGCAGCTCGCTTGAGAGGCCTAAAGAGCAGTACTTC; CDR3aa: CASSSLERPKEQYF
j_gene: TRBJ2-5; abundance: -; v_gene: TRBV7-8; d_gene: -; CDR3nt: TGTGCCAGCAGCATTCCTCTTGGGGGAGAGACCCAGTACTTC; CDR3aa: CASSIPLGGETQYF
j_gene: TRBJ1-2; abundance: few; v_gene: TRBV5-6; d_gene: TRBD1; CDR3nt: TGTGCCAGCAGTTCAGGGGGCTATGCCTATGGCTACACCTTC; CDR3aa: CASSSGGYAYGYTF
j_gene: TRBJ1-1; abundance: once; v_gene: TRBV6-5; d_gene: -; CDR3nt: TGTGCCAGCAGTTACCGGGGGGCTGTTGAAGCTTTCTTT; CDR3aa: CASSYRGAVEAFF
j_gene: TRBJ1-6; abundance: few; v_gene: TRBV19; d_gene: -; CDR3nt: TGTGCCAGCCTGGGGGGGCAGAACTCCTCACCCCTCCACTTT; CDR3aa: CASLGGQNSSPLHF
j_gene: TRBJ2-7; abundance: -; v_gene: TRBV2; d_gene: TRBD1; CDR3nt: TGTGCCAGAGGACAGGGGTACGAGCAGTACTTC; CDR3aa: CARGQGYEQYF
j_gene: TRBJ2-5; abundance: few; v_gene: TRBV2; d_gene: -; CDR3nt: TGTGCCAGCAGCGACCGCCCCCGGGCCCAAGAGACCCAGTACTTC; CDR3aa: CASSDRPRAQETQYF
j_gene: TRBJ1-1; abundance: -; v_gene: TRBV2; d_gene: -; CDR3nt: TGTGCCAGCAGGAATTCAGGGTTGAGGACTGAAGCTTTCTTT; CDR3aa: CASRNSGLRTEAFF
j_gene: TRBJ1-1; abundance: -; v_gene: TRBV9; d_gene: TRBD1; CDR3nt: TGTGCCAGCAGCTTGGACAGGACGAACACTGAAGCTTTCTTT; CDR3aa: CASSLDRTNTEAFF
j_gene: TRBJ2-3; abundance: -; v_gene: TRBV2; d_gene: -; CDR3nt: TGTGCCAGCAGAGAGATCGGCGATCCGCAGTATTTT; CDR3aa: CASREIGDPQYF
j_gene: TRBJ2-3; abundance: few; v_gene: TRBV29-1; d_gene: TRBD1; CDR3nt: TGCAGCGTTGAACTCCGGGACAGGCTAACTAGCACAGATACGCAGTATTTT; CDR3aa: CSVELRDRLTSTDTQYF
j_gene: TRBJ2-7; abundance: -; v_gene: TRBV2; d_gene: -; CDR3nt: TGTGCCAGCAGTGAAGCGTTCCACGAGCAGTACTTC; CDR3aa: CASSEAFHEQYF